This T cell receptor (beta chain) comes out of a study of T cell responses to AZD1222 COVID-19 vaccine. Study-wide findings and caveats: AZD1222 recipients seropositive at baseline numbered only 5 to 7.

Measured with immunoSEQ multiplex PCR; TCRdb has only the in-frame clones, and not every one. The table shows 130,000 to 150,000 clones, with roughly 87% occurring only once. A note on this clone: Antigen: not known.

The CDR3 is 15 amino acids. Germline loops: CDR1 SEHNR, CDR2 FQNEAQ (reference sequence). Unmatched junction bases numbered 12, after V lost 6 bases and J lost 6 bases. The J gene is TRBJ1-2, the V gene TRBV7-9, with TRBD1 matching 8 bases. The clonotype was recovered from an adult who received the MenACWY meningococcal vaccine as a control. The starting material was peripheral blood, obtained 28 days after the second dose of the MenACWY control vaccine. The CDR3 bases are TGTGCCAGCAGTCCCCCCGCGACAGGGGCAAATGGCTACACCTTC. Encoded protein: CASSPPATGANGYTF.